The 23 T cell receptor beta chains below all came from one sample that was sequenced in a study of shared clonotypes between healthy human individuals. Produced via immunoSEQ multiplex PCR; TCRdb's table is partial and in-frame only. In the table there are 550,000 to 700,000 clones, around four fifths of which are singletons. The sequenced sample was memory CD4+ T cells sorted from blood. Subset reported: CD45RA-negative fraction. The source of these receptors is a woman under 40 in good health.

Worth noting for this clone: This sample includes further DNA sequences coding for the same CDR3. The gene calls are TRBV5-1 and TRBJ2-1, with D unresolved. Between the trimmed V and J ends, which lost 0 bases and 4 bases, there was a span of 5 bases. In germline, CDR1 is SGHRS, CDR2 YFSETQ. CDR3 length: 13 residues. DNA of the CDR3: TGCGCCAGCAGCTTGGGGCAGTACAATGAGCAGTTCTTC. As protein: CASSLGQYNEQFF.

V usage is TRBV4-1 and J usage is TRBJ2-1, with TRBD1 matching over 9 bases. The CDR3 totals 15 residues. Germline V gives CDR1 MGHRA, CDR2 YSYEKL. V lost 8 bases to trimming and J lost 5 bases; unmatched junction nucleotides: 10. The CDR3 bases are TGCGCCAGCTCGAACGGACAGGGGAGGAACAATGAGCAGTTCTTC. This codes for CASSNGQGRNNEQFF.

CDR3 coding DNA: TGTGCCAGCTCACAAACCAGACAGGGCCAGGAGACCCAGTACTTC. The encoded protein is CASSQTRQGQETQYF. J is TRBJ2-5 and V is TRBV18, with 7 bases matching TRBD1. The junction had 10 bases not matched to a gene; V was cut back by 4 bases and J by 5 bases. Germline-derived CDR1 and CDR2 are KGHSH and LQKENI. The CDR3 runs 15 residues.

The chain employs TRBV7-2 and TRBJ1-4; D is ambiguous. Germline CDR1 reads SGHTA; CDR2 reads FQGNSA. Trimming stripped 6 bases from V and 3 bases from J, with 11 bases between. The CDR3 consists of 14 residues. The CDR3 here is CASSRSWANEKLFF. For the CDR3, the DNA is TGTGCCAGCAGTCGATCATGGGCTAATGAAAAACTGTTTTTT.

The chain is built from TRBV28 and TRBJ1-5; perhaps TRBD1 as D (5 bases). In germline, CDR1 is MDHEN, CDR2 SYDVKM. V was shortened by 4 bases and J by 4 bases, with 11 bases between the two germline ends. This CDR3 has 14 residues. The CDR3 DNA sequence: TGTGCCAGCAGTTACGGGACCGATAATCAGCCCCAGCATTTT. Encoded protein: CASSYGTDNQPQHF.

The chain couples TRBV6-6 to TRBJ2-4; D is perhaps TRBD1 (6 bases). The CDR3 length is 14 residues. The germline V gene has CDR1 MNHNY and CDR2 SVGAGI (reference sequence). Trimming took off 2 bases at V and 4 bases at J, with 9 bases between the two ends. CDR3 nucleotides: TGTGCCAGCAGTTACAGGCAGGGGAAAAACATTCAGTACTTC. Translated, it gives CASSYRQGKNIQYF.

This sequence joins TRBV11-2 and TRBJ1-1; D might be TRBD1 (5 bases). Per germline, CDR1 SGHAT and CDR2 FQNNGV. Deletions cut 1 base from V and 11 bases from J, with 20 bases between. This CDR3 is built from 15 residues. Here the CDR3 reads CASSLGQGASEEAFF. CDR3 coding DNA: TGTGCCAGCAGCTTAGGTCAAGGGGCTAGTGAAGAGGCTTTCTTT.

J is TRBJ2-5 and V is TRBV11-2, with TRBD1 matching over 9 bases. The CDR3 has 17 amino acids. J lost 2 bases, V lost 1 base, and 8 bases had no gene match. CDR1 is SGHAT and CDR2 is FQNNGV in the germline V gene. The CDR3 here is CASSLVLGQGNQETQYF. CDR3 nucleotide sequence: TGTGCCAGCAGCTTAGTCTTGGGACAGGGTAATCAAGAGACCCAGTACTTC.

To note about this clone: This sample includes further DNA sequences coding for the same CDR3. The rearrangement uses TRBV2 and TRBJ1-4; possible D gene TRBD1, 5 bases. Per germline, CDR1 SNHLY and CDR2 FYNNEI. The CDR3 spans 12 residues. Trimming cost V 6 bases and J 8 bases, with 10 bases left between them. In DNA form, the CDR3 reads TGTGCCAGCAGGGGGGACTCGGAAAAACTGTTTTTT. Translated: CASRGDSEKLFF.

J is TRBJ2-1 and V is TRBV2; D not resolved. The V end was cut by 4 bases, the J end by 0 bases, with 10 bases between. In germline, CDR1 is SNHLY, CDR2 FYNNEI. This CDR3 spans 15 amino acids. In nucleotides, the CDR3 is TGTGCCAGCAGTGGCGGAGCAAGCTCCTACAATGAGCAGTTCTTC. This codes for CASSGGASSYNEQFF.

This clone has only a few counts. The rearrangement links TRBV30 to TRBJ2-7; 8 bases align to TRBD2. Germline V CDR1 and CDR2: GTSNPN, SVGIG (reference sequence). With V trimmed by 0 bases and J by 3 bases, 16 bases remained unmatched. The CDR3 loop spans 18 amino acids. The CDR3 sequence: CAWSVPSGSLIPIYEQYF. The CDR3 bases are TGTGCCTGGAGTGTACCCAGCGGGAGCTTGATTCCAATCTACGAGCAGTACTTC.

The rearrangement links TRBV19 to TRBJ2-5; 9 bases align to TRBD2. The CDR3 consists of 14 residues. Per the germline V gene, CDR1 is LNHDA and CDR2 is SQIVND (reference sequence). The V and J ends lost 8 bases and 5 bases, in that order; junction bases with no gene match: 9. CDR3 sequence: CASSPAGGGETQYF. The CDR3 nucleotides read TGTGCCAGTTCTCCAGCGGGAGGTGGGGAGACCCAGTACTTC.

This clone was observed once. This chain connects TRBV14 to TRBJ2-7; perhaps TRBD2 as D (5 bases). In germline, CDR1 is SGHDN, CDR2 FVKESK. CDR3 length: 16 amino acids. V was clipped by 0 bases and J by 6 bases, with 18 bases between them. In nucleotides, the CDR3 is TGTGCCAGCAGCCAAGATATCCCCCGAGGGCCTCGCGAGCAGTACTTC. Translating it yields CASSQDIPRGPREQYF. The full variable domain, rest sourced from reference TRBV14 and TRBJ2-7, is EAGVTQFPSHSVIEKGQTVTLRCDPISGHDNLYWYRRVMGKEIKFLLHFVKESKQDESGMPNNRFLAERTGGTYSTLKVQPAELEDSGVYFCASSQDIPRGPREQYFGPGTRLTVT.

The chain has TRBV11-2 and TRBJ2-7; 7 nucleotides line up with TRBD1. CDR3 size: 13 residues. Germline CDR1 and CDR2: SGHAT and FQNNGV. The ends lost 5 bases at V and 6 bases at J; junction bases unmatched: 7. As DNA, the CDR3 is TGTGCCAGCAGCAACGACAGGGTTCGCGAGCAGTACTTC. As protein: CASSNDRVREQYF.

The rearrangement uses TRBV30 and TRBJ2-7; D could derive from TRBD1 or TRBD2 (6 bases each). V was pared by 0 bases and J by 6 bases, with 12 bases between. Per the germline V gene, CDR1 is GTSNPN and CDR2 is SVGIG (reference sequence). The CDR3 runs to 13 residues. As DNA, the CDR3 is TGTGCCTGGAGTGTATTAGGGGGAGGCGAGCAGTACTTC. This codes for CAWSVLGGGEQYF.

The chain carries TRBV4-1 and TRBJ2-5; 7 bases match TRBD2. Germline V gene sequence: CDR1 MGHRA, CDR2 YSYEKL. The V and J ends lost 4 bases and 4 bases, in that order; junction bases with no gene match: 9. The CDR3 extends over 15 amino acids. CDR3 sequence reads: CASSRWIGEGETQYF. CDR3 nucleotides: TGCGCCAGCAGCCGGTGGATCGGGGAGGGAGAGACCCAGTACTTC.

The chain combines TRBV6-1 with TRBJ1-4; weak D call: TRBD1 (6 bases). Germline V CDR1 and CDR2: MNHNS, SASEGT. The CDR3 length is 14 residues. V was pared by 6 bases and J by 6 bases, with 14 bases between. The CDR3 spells CASSQGHWDEKLFF. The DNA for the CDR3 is TGTGCCAGCAGCCAGGGGCACTGGGATGAAAAACTGTTTTTT.

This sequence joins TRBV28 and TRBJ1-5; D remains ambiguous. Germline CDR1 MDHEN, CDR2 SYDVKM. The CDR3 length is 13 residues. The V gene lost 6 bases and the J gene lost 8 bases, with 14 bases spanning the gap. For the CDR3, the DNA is TGTGCCAGCAGCACAAATTATAGGGAGCCCCAGCATTTT. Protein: CASSTNYREPQHF.

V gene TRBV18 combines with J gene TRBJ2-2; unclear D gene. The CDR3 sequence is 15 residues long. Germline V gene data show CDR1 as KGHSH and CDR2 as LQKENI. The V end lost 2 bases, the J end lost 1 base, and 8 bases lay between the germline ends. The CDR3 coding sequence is TGTGCCAGCTCACCAAGGGCGAGGAACACCGGGGAGCTGTTTTTT. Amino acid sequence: CASSPRARNTGELFF. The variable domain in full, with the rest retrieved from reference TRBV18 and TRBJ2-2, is NAGVMQNPRHLVRRRGQEARLRCSPMKGHSHVYWYRQLPEEGLKFMVYLQKENIIDESGMPKERFSAEFPKEGPSILRIQQVVRGDSAAYFCASSPRARNTGELFFGEGSRLTVL.

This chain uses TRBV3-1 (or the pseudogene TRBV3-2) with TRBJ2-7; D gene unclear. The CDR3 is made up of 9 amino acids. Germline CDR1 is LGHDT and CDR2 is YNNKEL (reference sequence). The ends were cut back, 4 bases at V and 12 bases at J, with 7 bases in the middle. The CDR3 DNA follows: TGTGCCAGCAGCCCAAGGGCGTACTTC. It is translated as CASSPRAYF.

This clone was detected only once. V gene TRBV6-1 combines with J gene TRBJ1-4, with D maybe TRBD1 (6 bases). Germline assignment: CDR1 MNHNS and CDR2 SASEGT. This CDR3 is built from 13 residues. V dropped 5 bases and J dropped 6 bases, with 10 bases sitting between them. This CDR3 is CASSLGAYEKLFF. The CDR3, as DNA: TGTGCCAGCAGTCTGGGGGCGTATGAAAAACTGTTTTTT.

The CDR3 here is CASSGGQGVETQYF. The DNA of the CDR3 is TGTGCCAGCAGTGGGGGACAGGGGGTAGAGACCCAGTACTTC. This rearrangement joins TRBV28 to TRBJ2-5; 11 bases match TRBD1. The germline gives CDR1 MDHEN, CDR2 SYDVKM. The CDR3 is 14 amino acids. Trimming took 5 bases from V and 4 from J; bases not matched to a gene: 3.

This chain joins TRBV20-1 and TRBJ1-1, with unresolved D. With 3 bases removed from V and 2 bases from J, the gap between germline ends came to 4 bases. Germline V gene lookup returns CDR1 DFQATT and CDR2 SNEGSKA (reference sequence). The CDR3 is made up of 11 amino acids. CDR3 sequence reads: CSASDNTEAFF. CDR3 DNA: TGCAGTGCTAGTGACAACACTGAAGCTTTCTTT.